Shown below are 16 T cell receptor beta chains from a single sample sequenced in a study of blood T cell repertoires in COVID-19. Sequenced by immunoSEQ multiplex PCR; TCRdb stores in-frame clones only, minus some. The data hold about 150,000 clones, with around 80% observed a single time. The sequencing sample was made of peripheral blood. These receptors all come from a woman aged 50 to 60 in a cohort sampled during active or convalescent COVID-19.

The rearrangement joins TRBV18 to TRBJ1-2; D is unresolved. Trimming took off 0 bases at V and 7 bases at J, with 18 bases between the two ends. This CDR3 has 16 amino acids. Germline V CDR1 and CDR2: KGHSH, LQKENI. The DNA of the CDR3 is TGTGCCAGCTCACCACCCTCGGGTATGGGCCGGGGTGGCTACACCTTC. Amino acids: CASSPPSGMGRGGYTF.

J is TRBJ2-3 and V is TRBV20-1, with TRBD2 identical over 15 bases. The V segment lost 3 bases and the J segment 4 bases; nucleotides outside the gene matches: 11. Germline V CDR1 and CDR2: DFQATT, SNEGSKA (reference sequence). The CDR3 covers 18 residues. CDR3 in amino acids: CSASGTGTSGGNPDTQYF. The CDR3 DNA follows: TGCAGTGCTAGTGGCACCGGGACTAGCGGGGGGAATCCAGATACGCAGTATTTT.

This clone was seen only once. The gene calls are TRBV24-1 and TRBJ2-3; D is uncertain. With 4 bases removed from V and 1 base from J, the gap between germline ends came to 11 bases. The germline CDR1 and CDR2 sequences are KGHDR and SFDVKD. The CDR3 runs 15 residues. CDR3 protein: CATSDPRVGTDTQYF. The CDR3 DNA reads TGTGCCACCAGTGACCCCCGGGTGGGCACAGATACGCAGTATTTT.

This chain joins TRBV29-1 and TRBJ1-1; maybe TRBD1 (5 bases). The CDR3 has 14 amino acids. Trimming took 7 bases from V and 2 from J, leaving 17 bases between them. CDR1 and CDR2 from the germline V gene are SQVTM and ANQGSEA. The CDR3: CSAQVLTVNTEAFF. Here the CDR3 DNA reads TGCAGCGCCCAAGTATTGACAGTTAACACTGAAGCTTTCTTT.

The J gene is TRBJ1-6, the V gene TRBV7-9; D unresolved. The V end lost 5 bases, the J end lost 6 bases, and 11 bases lay between the germline ends. Germline loops: CDR1 SEHNR, CDR2 FQNEAQ (reference sequence). The CDR3 is 14 amino acids. Written as DNA, the CDR3 is TGTGCCAGCAGCCCGGATAGCCTTAATTCACCCCTCCACTTT. It encodes CASSPDSLNSPLHF. Using reference TRBV7-9 and TRBJ1-6 for the parts outside the CDR3, the full variable domain is DTGVSQNPRHKITKRGQNVTFRCDPISEHNRLYWYRQTLGQGPEFLTYFQNEAQLEKSRLLSDRFSAERPKGSFSTLEIQRTEQGDSAMYLCASSPDSLNSPLHFGNGTRLTVT.

The table lists this clone with a few counts. This chain connects TRBV2 to TRBJ2-1; D uncertain. Deletions cut 7 bases from V and 2 bases from J, with 9 bases between. CDR3 length: 13 amino acids. In germline, CDR1 is SNHLY, CDR2 FYNNEI. The CDR3 region has the DNA TGTGCCAGCAAAATAGCACCCTACAATGAGCAGTTCTTC. Translating it yields CASKIAPYNEQFF.

This clone occurred once. The genes are TRBV11-2 and TRBJ2-1; 10 positions agree with TRBD1. V lost 3 bases, J lost 15 bases, and 8 bases stayed unmatched. Germline V gene sequence: CDR1 SGHAT, CDR2 FQNNGV. The CDR3 is 13 amino acids. This chain's CDR3 is CASSFSTGGEMFF. The CDR3 DNA reads TGTGCCAGCAGCTTCTCGACAGGGGGCGAGATGTTCTTC.

CDR3 nucleotide sequence: TGTGCCAGTACCGACAGGCGTCTTTCGGGCTACACCTTC. It specifies CASTDRRLSGYTF. The V call is TRBV19, the J call TRBJ1-2; D is possibly TRBD1 (6 bases). The length of the CDR3 is 13 residues. Germline V gene sequence: CDR1 LNHDA, CDR2 SQIVND (reference sequence). Trimming left V 7 bases short and J 8 bases short, with 17 bases between.

This clone was seen only a few times. This chain uses TRBV5-4 with TRBJ2-5; 7 bases map to TRBD1. The CDR3 is 16 residues long. The germline V gene encodes CDR1 SGHNT and CDR2 YYREEE (reference sequence). The junction had 13 bases not matched to a gene; V was cut back by 3 bases and J by 5 bases. CDR3 bases: TGTGCCAGCAGCTATGCACTGACAGGGATTACGGAGACCCAGTACTTC. The encoded protein is CASSYALTGITETQYF.

The gene calls are TRBV11-2 and TRBJ2-7, with 9 bases aligning to TRBD1. The J segment lost 5 bases and the V segment lost 5 bases, leaving 7 bases of the junction unmatched. This CDR3 has 14 residues. CDR1 and CDR2 (germline): SGHAT, FQNNGV. CDR3 sequence (DNA): TGTGCCAGCAGCGACTGGGACAGGGTTGACGAGCAGTACTTC. Protein product: CASSDWDRVDEQYF.

The chain has TRBV15 and TRBJ2-4, with 9 bases fitting TRBD1. J lost 2 bases, V lost 9 bases, and 20 bases had no gene match. CDR1 and CDR2 from the germline V gene are LNHNV and YYDKDF (reference sequence). The CDR3 is 19 residues long. The CDR3 DNA is TGTGCCACGGGCGCGAGGCCATACCCGACAGGGGGGTCCAAAAACATTCAGTACTTC. Residues: CATGARPYPTGGSKNIQYF.

The V gene is TRBV9, the J gene TRBJ1-1; no clear D. The CDR3 extends over 14 amino acids. Germline assignment: CDR1 SGDLS and CDR2 YYNGEE. With 4 bases removed from V and 1 base from J, the gap between germline ends came to 11 bases. CDR3 amino acids: CASSLRHQNTEAFF. The CDR3 region has the DNA TGTGCCAGCAGCTTGAGACACCAGAACACTGAAGCTTTCTTT.

The chain employs TRBV29-1 and TRBJ1-2; D may be TRBD1 (6 bases). V was cut by 4 bases and J by 0 bases, with 9 bases left in between. CDR3 length: 13 amino acids. CDR1 is SQVTM and CDR2 is ANQGSEA in the germline V gene. CDR3 residues: CSVGAGANYGYTF. CDR3 DNA sequence: TGCAGCGTTGGGGCAGGGGCTAACTATGGCTACACCTTC. The full variable domain, its missing parts supplied by reference TRBV29-1 and TRBJ1-2, is SAVISQKPSRDICQRGTSLTIQCQVDSQVTMMFWYRQQPGQSLTLIATANQGSEATYESGFVIDKFPISRPNLTFSTLTVSNMSPEDSSIYLCSVGAGANYGYTFGSGTRLTVV.

The chain couples TRBV11-1 to TRBJ2-7, with TRBD2 matching 8 bases. V lost 5 bases, J lost 2 bases, and 8 bases stayed unmatched. The CDR3 totals 15 residues. Germline V gives CDR1 SGHAT, CDR2 FQDESV (reference sequence). CDR3 DNA sequence: TGTGCCAGCAGCACGCGGGGGGACCTCACCTACGAGCAGTACTTC. It codes for CASSTRGDLTYEQYF.

The V and J genes are TRBV18 and TRBJ2-2; tentative D call: TRBD1 (5 bases). Trimming took off 5 bases at V and 0 bases at J, with 13 bases between the two ends. Germline lookup yields CDR1 KGHSH and CDR2 LQKENI. CDR3 length: 16 amino acids. CDR3 sequence (DNA): TGTGCCAGCTCAATCAGCCAGGGTTCGAACACCGGGGAGCTGTTTTTT. Protein sequence: CASSISQGSNTGELFF.

This rearrangement joins TRBV5-1 to TRBJ1-4; 7 bases agree with TRBD1. Germline lookup yields CDR1 SGHRS and CDR2 YFSETQ. Trimming took 3 bases from V and 0 from J; bases not matched to a gene: 11. The length of the CDR3 is 18 residues. The chain's CDR3 is CASSSEGAQGATNEKLFF. DNA for the CDR3: TGCGCCAGCAGCTCCGAAGGGGCGCAGGGGGCAACTAATGAAAAACTGTTTTTT.